These 22 T cell receptor beta chains originate from one sample sequenced in a study of T cells in localized non-small cell lung cancer. Profiling relied on immunoSEQ multiplex PCR, and the TCRdb table lists in-frame clones only, not all of them. The sample carries about 52,000 clones, more than 85% recorded once. The sample in question was PBMCs, obtained before any cancer treatment. The receptor source for this set is a female donor with stage II lung adenocarcinoma.

The chain is built from TRBV30 and TRBJ2-2, with D perhaps being TRBD1 or TRBD2 (5 bases each). Germline V lookup: CDR1 GTSNPN, CDR2 SVGIG (reference sequence). The CDR3 is 15 amino acids. V shed 0 bases and J shed 4 bases, with 12 bases lying between them. Here the CDR3 reads CAWSVFGDPTGELFF. The CDR3 DNA reads TGTGCCTGGAGTGTATTTGGGGACCCCACCGGGGAGCTGTTTTTT.

The chain carries TRBV7-8 and TRBJ2-3; 7 nucleotides line up with TRBD2. The germline gives CDR1 SGHVS, CDR2 FQNEAQ. There are 16 residues in the CDR3. With 5 bases clipped from V and 2 bases from J, the junction kept 10 bases outside the gene matches. The CDR3 DNA follows: TGTGCCAGCAGCCTCGAGGGGACTACAAACACAGATACGCAGTATTTT. Translating it yields CASSLEGTTNTDTQYF.

The chain is built from TRBV19 and TRBJ2-1; D is perhaps TRBD2 (5 bases). The CDR3 runs to 12 residues. Trimming shortened V by 4 bases and J by 7 bases, and 8 bases separated the two germline ends. Per germline, CDR1 LNHDA and CDR2 SQIVND (reference sequence). CDR3 region: CASSKTGNEQFF. CDR3 nucleotide sequence: TGTGCCAGTAGTAAGACGGGAAATGAGCAGTTCTTC. The whole variable domain, remainder taken from reference TRBV19 and TRBJ2-1, is DGGITQSPKYLFRKEGQNVTLSCEQNLNHDAMYWYRQDPGQGLRLIYYSQIVNDFQKGDIAEGYSVSREKKESFPLTVTSAQKNPTAFYLCASSKTGNEQFFGPGTRLTVL.

This clone was observed a handful of times. The chain has TRBV18 and TRBJ1-1, with D uncertain. V lost 1 base and J lost 0, with 12 bases in between. The CDR3 loop spans 16 amino acids. Per germline, CDR1 KGHSH and CDR2 LQKENI. The CDR3 protein is CASSPQQADMNTEAFF. CDR3 coding DNA: TGTGCCAGCTCACCACAGCAGGCCGATATGAACACTGAAGCTTTCTTT.

The chain uses TRBV6-5 and TRBJ1-4; D remains ambiguous. V shed 7 bases and J shed 0 bases, with 9 bases lying between them. The germline V gene has CDR1 MNHEY and CDR2 SVGAGI. This CDR3 has 14 amino acids. The CDR3 region is CASTEDATNEKLFF. CDR3 in DNA: TGTGCCAGCACCGAAGACGCAACTAATGAAAAACTGTTTTTT.

Written as DNA, the CDR3 is TGTGCCTCCGGACAGGTGTCACCCCTCCACTTT. It is translated as CASGQVSPLHF. This chain uses TRBV30 with TRBJ1-6; 7 bases map to TRBD1. The CDR3 has 11 residues. V was pared by 7 bases and J by 10 bases, with 4 bases of the junction left unmatched. Germline loops: CDR1 GTSNPN, CDR2 SVGIG (reference sequence). Full variable domain (rest looked up from reference TRBV30 and TRBJ1-6): SQTIHQWPATLVQPVGSPLSLECTVEGTSNPNLYWYRQAAGRGLQLLFYSVGIGQISSEVPQNLSASRPQDRQFILSSKKLLLSDSGFYLCASGQVSPLHFGNGTRLTVT.

This chain joins TRBV7-2 and TRBJ2-7, with 7 bases aligning to TRBD2. There are 17 residues in the CDR3. V lost 1 base and J lost 2; bases outside the gene matches: 11. Germline V gives CDR1 SGHTA, CDR2 FQGNSA. The CDR3 loop reads CASSLDFRGGATYEQYF. CDR3 DNA sequence: TGTGCCAGCAGCTTAGACTTCCGCGGGGGTGCGACCTACGAGCAGTACTTC.

The V gene is TRBV27, the J gene TRBJ1-1; D is ambiguous. CDR1 and CDR2 (germline): MNHEY, SMNVEV (reference sequence). The CDR3 consists of 14 residues. The V gene lost 5 bases and the J gene lost 0 bases, with 10 bases spanning the gap. CDR3 residues: CASSVQYMNTEAFF. The DNA of the CDR3 is TGTGCCAGCAGTGTACAGTACATGAACACTGAAGCTTTCTTT.

CDR3 coding DNA: TGTGCCAGCAGCTTATTGACAGGGATGAACACTGAAGCTTTCTTT. Translated: CASSLLTGMNTEAFF. This sequence joins TRBV7-9 and TRBJ1-1; 7 nucleotides align to TRBD1. CDR1 SEHNR and CDR2 FQNEAQ come from the germline V gene (reference sequence). This CDR3 spans 15 amino acids. The V and J ends lost 2 bases and 0 bases, in that order; junction bases with no gene match: 3.

Concerning this clone: Within the sample, other DNA sequences also encode this same CDR3. This chain links TRBV2 with TRBJ1-2; D is uncertain. The CDR3 totals 14 residues. The germline V and J ends were trimmed by 4 bases and 8 bases, with 17 bases remaining between them. Per germline, CDR1 SNHLY and CDR2 FYNNEI. The CDR3 protein is CASSVRTALGGYTF. CDR3 in DNA: TGTGCCAGCAGTGTTAGGACGGCTCTCGGCGGCTACACCTTC.

About this clone itself: At one of its ends the junction is not consistent with the germline gene, which may arise from a read error. This sequence joins TRBV25-1 and TRBJ2-5; 7 bases are shared with TRBD1. This CDR3 has 11 residues. Per the germline V gene, CDR1 is MGHDK and CDR2 is SYGVNS. This CDR3 is CASSERGPANF. CDR3 nucleotides: TGTGCCAGCAGTGAGAGGGGGCCTGCGAACTTC.

V and J are TRBV15 and TRBJ1-6, with TRBD1 identical over 7 bases. The CDR3 has 17 amino acids. Trimming took 3 bases from V and 5 from J; bases not matched to a gene: 10. CDR1 LNHNV and CDR2 YYDKDF come from the germline V gene (reference sequence). The CDR3 protein is CATSRTYGTDNNSPLHF. The CDR3 bases are TGTGCCACCAGCAGGACCTATGGGACAGATAATAATTCACCCCTCCACTTT.

This clone is a singleton in its sample. This chain connects TRBV6-1 to TRBJ2-5, with TRBD1 identical over 7 bases. Germline V gives CDR1 MNHNS, CDR2 SASEGT. Losses at the gene ends were 2 bases for V and 2 bases for J; bases not matched to a gene: 8. CDR3 length equals 16 residues. CDR3 region: CASSERQGVPQETQYF. The CDR3 DNA follows: TGTGCCAGCAGTGAACGGCAGGGGGTACCTCAAGAGACCCAGTACTTC.

This chain connects TRBV6-5 to TRBJ1-2; 10 bases match TRBD1. The CDR3 spans 15 residues. Trimming at V came to 5 bases and at J to 3 bases, leaving 6 bases not matched to a gene. The germline V gene has CDR1 MNHEY and CDR2 SVGAGI. CDR3 sequence: CASSAPGQGHYGYTF. In DNA, the CDR3 is TGTGCCAGCAGTGCCCCGGGACAGGGGCACTATGGCTACACCTTC.

This clone came up a few times. The chain joins TRBV29-1 to TRBJ1-2, with D hard to call. Per the germline V gene, CDR1 is SQVTM and CDR2 is ANQGSEA. The CDR3 runs to 12 residues. Between the trimmed V and J ends, which lost 5 bases and 1 base, there was a span of 8 bases. CDR3 in DNA: TGCAGCGTTCAGGACGATAACTATGGCTACACCTTC. Translating gives CSVQDDNYGYTF.

The CDR3 sequence is CASRKTGTVTGDEQFF. The CDR3 bases are TGTGCCAGTAGAAAAACCGGGACAGTAACCGGGGATGAGCAGTTCTTC. The rearrangement links TRBV19 to TRBJ2-1; 7 nucleotides match TRBD1. The germline V gene has CDR1 LNHDA and CDR2 SQIVND (reference sequence). The CDR3 contains 16 residues. The V and J ends lost 6 bases and 8 bases, in that order; junction bases with no gene match: 16.

With regard to this clone: Germline is not matched at one junction end, which may reflect a read error. The chain combines TRBV28 with TRBJ1-1; tentative D call: TRBD1 (6 bases). This CDR3 is 10 amino acids long. From germline, CDR1 is MDHEN and CDR2 SYDVKM. CDR3 residues: CASGEPGHHF. The CDR3 nucleotides are TGTGCCAGCGGAGAACCGGGACATCACTTT.

J is TRBJ2-7 and V is TRBV6-6, with D possibly TRBD1 on 6 matching bases. Germline V gene sequence: CDR1 MNHNY, CDR2 SVGAGI (reference sequence). V was clipped by 8 bases and J by 3 bases, with 8 bases between them. The CDR3 runs to 11 residues. CDR3 coding DNA: TGTGCCAGCCGAGGGGGCTACGAGCAGTACTTC. It is translated as CASRGGYEQYF.

V gene TRBV7-2 combines with J gene TRBJ1-1, with a weak D call TRBD1 (6 bases). The CDR3 is 14 residues long. CDR1 is SGHTA, CDR2 FQGNSA, per germline. Trimming took 7 bases from V and 0 from J, leaving 12 bases between them. For the CDR3, the DNA is TGTGCCAGCACCAAACAGGGAGTGAACACTGAAGCTTTCTTT. It encodes CASTKQGVNTEAFF.

This clone was recorded once. This chain links TRBV10-2 with TRBJ1-6, with D uncertain. CDR3 length: 15 residues. The V and J ends lost 9 bases and 7 bases respectively, with 19 bases between them. Germline V lookup: CDR1 WSHSY, CDR2 SAAADI. CDR3: CAREMEDLPNSPLHF. The CDR3 region has the DNA TGCGCCAGAGAGATGGAGGACTTACCGAATTCACCCCTCCACTTT.

The chain has TRBV19 and TRBJ1-4; possible D gene TRBD1, 5 bases. CDR1 and CDR2 from the germline V gene are LNHDA and SQIVND (reference sequence). The V end lost 5 bases, the J end lost 3 bases, and 13 bases lay between the germline ends. This CDR3 has 15 residues. CDR3 nucleotides: TGTGCCAGTAGTCCGCAGGGTATTGCTAATGAAAAACTGTTTTTT. Translation gives CASSPQGIANEKLFF.

This chain uses TRBV14 with TRBJ2-1; D remains ambiguous. CDR3 length: 12 residues. Germline CDR1 SGHDN, CDR2 FVKESK. Trimming left V 4 bases short and J 3 bases short, with 4 bases between. This CDR3 is CASSRHYNEQFF. The CDR3 DNA reads TGTGCCAGCAGCCGACACTACAATGAGCAGTTCTTC. The entire variable domain, with the rest obtained from reference TRBV14 and TRBJ2-1, is as follows: EAGVTQFPSHSVIEKGQTVTLRCDPISGHDNLYWYRRVMGKEIKFLLHFVKESKQDESGMPNNRFLAERTGGTYSTLKVQPAELEDSGVYFCASSRHYNEQFFGPGTRLTVL.